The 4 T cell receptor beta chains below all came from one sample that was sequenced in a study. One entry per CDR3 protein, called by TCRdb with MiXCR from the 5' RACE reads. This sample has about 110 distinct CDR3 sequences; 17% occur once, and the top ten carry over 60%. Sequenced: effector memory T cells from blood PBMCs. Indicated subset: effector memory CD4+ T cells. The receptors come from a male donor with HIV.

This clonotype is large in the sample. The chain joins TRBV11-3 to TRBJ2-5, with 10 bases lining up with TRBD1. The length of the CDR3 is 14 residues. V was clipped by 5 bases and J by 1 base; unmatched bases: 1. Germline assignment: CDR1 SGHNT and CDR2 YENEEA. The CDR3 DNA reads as TGTGCCAGCAGCGGACAGGGGGGCCAAGAGACCCAGTACTTC. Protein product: CASSGQGGQETQYF.

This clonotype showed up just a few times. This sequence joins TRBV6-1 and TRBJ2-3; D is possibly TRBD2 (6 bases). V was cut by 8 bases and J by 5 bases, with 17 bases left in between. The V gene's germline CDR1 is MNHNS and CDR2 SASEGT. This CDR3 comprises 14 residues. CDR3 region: CASLQVGREDTQYF. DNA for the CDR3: TGTGCCAGCCTCCAGGTGGGGCGGGAAGATACGCAGTATTTT.

CDR3 nucleotides: TGTGCCATCAGTATACCGGGTGGTCGGGGCACTGAAGCTTTCTTT. This gives the protein CAISIPGGRGTEAFF. The chain recombines TRBV10-3 with TRBJ1-1; D is undetermined. The CDR3 covers 15 residues. V was clipped by 5 bases and J by 4 bases, with 17 bases between them. CDR1 and CDR2 from the germline V gene are ENHRY and SYGVKD.

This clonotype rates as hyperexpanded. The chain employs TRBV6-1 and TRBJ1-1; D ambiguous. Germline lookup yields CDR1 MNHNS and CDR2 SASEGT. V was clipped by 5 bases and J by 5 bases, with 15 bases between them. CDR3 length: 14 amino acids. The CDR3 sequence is CASSRDGGRTEAFF. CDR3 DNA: TGTGCCAGCAGTAGAGACGGAGGGAGGACTGAAGCTTTCTTT.